The rows below give T cell receptor beta chains drawn from one sample of a study of T-cell reconstitution after alpha-beta-depleted transplantation in children. TCRdb analysed the PCR reads with MiXCR anew, one entry per CDR3 protein. The sample shows under 750,000 distinct CDR3 sequences, 23% of them seen only once. The material sequenced was PBMCs, mostly from graft donor cells, taken 360 days after TCRalphabeta/CD19-depleted stem cell transplant. The receptors come from a boy in the first two years of life who had a stem cell transplant for acute myeloid leukemia, so the T cells may come from the graft donor. CDR3s include the opening cysteine and the closing phenylalanine or tryptophan. Each record gives: J gene, clone size, D gene, V gene, CDR3 protein, CDR3 DNA. The D gene is left open where the match is weak. Clone sizes are given selectively: once, few, many, or a class where the clone is expanded.

J gene: TRBJ2-3
clone size: NA
D gene: TRBD1
V gene: TRBV20-1
CDR3 protein: CSARDFPGQTYTDTQYF
CDR3 DNA: TGCAGTGCTAGAGATTTTCCGGGACAGACATACACAGATACGCAGTATTTT

J gene: TRBJ2-5
clone size: NA
D gene: NA
V gene: TRBV4-1
CDR3 protein: CASSFPGGGGRSQETQYF
CDR3 DNA: TGCGCCAGCAGCTTCCCTGGAGGGGGCGGCCGGTCGCAAGAGACCCAGTACTTC

J gene: TRBJ2-7
clone size: many
D gene: NA
V gene: TRBV9
CDR3 protein: CASSVAAASEQYF
CDR3 DNA: TGTGCCAGCAGCGTAGCTGCGGCGTCCGAGCAGTACTTC

J gene: TRBJ2-4
clone size: NA
D gene: NA
V gene: TRBV7-9
CDR3 protein: CASSLAWPLAKNIQYF
CDR3 DNA: TGTGCCAGCAGCTTAGCATGGCCTCTAGCCAAAAACATTCAGTACTTC

J gene: TRBJ2-1
clone size: many
D gene: TRBD2
V gene: TRBV29-1
CDR3 protein: CSVEDFRGTNNEQFF
CDR3 DNA: TGCAGCGTTGAAGATTTCCGGGGGACTAACAATGAGCAGTTCTTC

J gene: TRBJ2-3
clone size: few
D gene: NA
V gene: TRBV6-5
CDR3 protein: CASSYSMGLTDTQYF
CDR3 DNA: TGTGCCAGCAGTTACTCCATGGGGCTCACAGATACGCAGTATTTT

J gene: TRBJ1-1
clone size: many
D gene: TRBD1
V gene: TRBV29-1
CDR3 protein: CSVMTGRTEAFF
CDR3 DNA: TGCAGCGTTATGACAGGGCGGACTGAAGCTTTCTTT

J gene: TRBJ1-4
clone size: many
D gene: NA
V gene: TRBV29-1
CDR3 protein: CSAWSGTNEKLFF
CDR3 DNA: TGCAGCGCCTGGTCTGGGACGAATGAAAAACTGTTTTTT

J gene: TRBJ1-5
clone size: many
D gene: TRBD1
V gene: TRBV20-1
CDR3 protein: CSAHEGGQGNQPQHF
CDR3 DNA: TGCAGTGCTCACGAAGGGGGCCAGGGCAATCAGCCCCAGCATTTT

J gene: TRBJ2-7
clone size: many
D gene: TRBD1
V gene: TRBV20-1
CDR3 protein: CSARDLRQGTEEQYF
CDR3 DNA: TGCAGTGCTAGAGATCTAAGACAGGGGACTGAAGAGCAGTACTTC

J gene: TRBJ2-7
clone size: NA
D gene: TRBD2
V gene: TRBV3-1
CDR3 protein: CASSRLAGPGEQYF
CDR3 DNA: TGTGCCAGCAGTCGACTAGCGGGGCCGGGGGAGCAGTACTTC

J gene: TRBJ2-3
clone size: NA
D gene: TRBD1
V gene: TRBV29-1
CDR3 protein: CSVERTGRRDTQYF
CDR3 DNA: TGCAGCGTTGAAAGGACAGGGAGGCGAGATACGCAGTATTTT

J gene: TRBJ2-2
clone size: NA
D gene: TRBD2
V gene: TRBV6-1
CDR3 protein: CASSRTSETGELFF
CDR3 DNA: TGTGCCAGCAGCAGGACTAGCGAGACCGGGGAGCTGTTTTTT

J gene: TRBJ2-7
clone size: many
D gene: TRBD1
V gene: TRBV19
CDR3 protein: CASSIAPGTGPYEQYF
CDR3 DNA: TGTGCCAGTAGTATAGCTCCCGGGACAGGGCCCTACGAGCAGTACTTC

J gene: TRBJ2-7
clone size: NA
D gene: NA
V gene: TRBV7-9
CDR3 protein: CASSFSLHSYEQYF
CDR3 DNA: TGTGCCAGCAGCTTTAGCTTACACTCCTACGAGCAGTACTTC

J gene: TRBJ2-1
clone size: many
D gene: NA
V gene: TRBV5-1
CDR3 protein: CASSFGSRDEQFF
CDR3 DNA: TGCGCCAGCAGCTTCGGGTCACGCGATGAGCAGTTCTTC

J gene: TRBJ2-3
clone size: few
D gene: NA
V gene: TRBV5-8
CDR3 protein: CASTSQGRHTDTQYF
CDR3 DNA: TGTGCCAGCACCTCACAAGGGAGACACACAGATACGCAGTATTTT

J gene: TRBJ2-3
clone size: many
D gene: TRBD2
V gene: TRBV5-1
CDR3 protein: CASSPGLAGGPPSTDTQYF
CDR3 DNA: TGCGCCAGCAGCCCCGGACTAGCGGGGGGGCCTCCCAGCACAGATACGCAGTATTTT

J gene: TRBJ1-4
clone size: NA
D gene: NA
V gene: TRBV4-3
CDR3 protein: CASSPGTGPTNEKLFF
CDR3 DNA: TGCGCCAGCAGCCCCGGAACGGGACCAACTAATGAAAAACTGTTTTTT

J gene: TRBJ1-2
clone size: once
D gene: NA
V gene: TRBV20-1
CDR3 protein: CSALGQKDGYGYTF
CDR3 DNA: TGCAGTGCCCTGGGGCAGAAGGATGGCTATGGCTACACCTTC

J gene: TRBJ2-7
clone size: once
D gene: NA
V gene: TRBV12-3/TRBV12-4
CDR3 protein: CASSLEGGGIHEQYF
CDR3 DNA: TGTGCCAGCAGTTTAGAAGGAGGAGGGATCCACGAGCAGTACTTC

J gene: TRBJ1-1
clone size: NA
D gene: TRBD1
V gene: TRBV12-3/TRBV12-4
CDR3 protein: CASSWDRGNTEAFF
CDR3 DNA: TGTGCCAGCAGTTGGGACAGGGGGAACACTGAAGCTTTCTTT

J gene: TRBJ2-3
clone size: few
D gene: NA
V gene: TRBV11-2
CDR3 protein: CASSVLASSTDTQYF
CDR3 DNA: TGTGCCAGCAGCGTATTAGCTAGCTCCACAGATACGCAGTATTTT

J gene: TRBJ2-3
clone size: few
D gene: TRBD2
V gene: TRBV15
CDR3 protein: CATSFKRGGTDTQYF
CDR3 DNA: TGTGCCACCAGCTTCAAGCGGGGGGGCACAGATACGCAGTATTTT

J gene: TRBJ1-1
clone size: NA
D gene: NA
V gene: TRBV29-1
CDR3 protein: CSAAPGMNTEAFF
CDR3 DNA: TGCAGCGCCGCGCCAGGGATGAACACTGAAGCTTTCTTT

J gene: TRBJ2-2
clone size: many
D gene: TRBD1
V gene: TRBV12-3/TRBV12-4
CDR3 protein: CASSVGQGGTGELFF
CDR3 DNA: TGTGCCAGCAGCGTGGGACAGGGAGGTACCGGGGAGCTGTTTTTT

J gene: TRBJ1-1
clone size: NA
D gene: NA
V gene: TRBV4-3
CDR3 protein: CASSQEMALEAFF
CDR3 DNA: TGCGCCAGCAGCCAAGAAATGGCGCTTGAAGCTTTCTTT

J gene: TRBJ2-1
clone size: many
D gene: NA
V gene: TRBV20-1
CDR3 protein: CSATRQDNEQFF
CDR3 DNA: TGCAGTGCAACCAGACAGGACAATGAGCAGTTCTTC

J gene: TRBJ2-6
clone size: few
D gene: TRBD2
V gene: TRBV12-3/TRBV12-4
CDR3 protein: CASSSTSGGSSGANVLTF
CDR3 DNA: TGTGCCAGCAGTTCGACTAGCGGGGGGTCCTCTGGGGCCAACGTCCTGACTTTC

J gene: TRBJ2-2
clone size: many
D gene: TRBD2
V gene: TRBV6-1
CDR3 protein: CASSRPSAGSNTGELFF
CDR3 DNA: TGTGCCAGCAGCCGACCATCAGCGGGATCTAACACCGGGGAGCTGTTTTTT

J gene: TRBJ2-3
clone size: many
D gene: NA
V gene: TRBV7-9
CDR3 protein: CASSLEWSTDTQYF
CDR3 DNA: TGTGCCAGCAGCTTAGAGTGGAGCACAGATACGCAGTATTTT